Listed below are T cell receptor beta chains from one sample, sequenced in a study of radiation and T cells in renal cell carcinoma. Measured with immunoSEQ multiplex PCR; TCRdb has only the in-frame clones, and not every one. The table has approximately 100,000 clones, 75% to 90% seen once. The sequencing used blood, collected from a patient whose treatment included radiotherapy and nephrectomy. The receptors originated from a man between 45 and 60 years old with renal cell carcinoma. CDR3s leave out the opening cysteine and the closing phenylalanine or tryptophan.

J gene | V gene | CDR3 protein
TRBJ2-1 | TRBV4-3 | ASSRTGEDEQF
TRBJ2-1 | TRBV4-1 | ASSQSGGNSYNEQF
TRBJ2-3 | TRBV7-9 | ASSLHSGSPQDTQY
TRBJ1-3 | TRBV6-5 | ASSLIGLGNTIY
TRBJ1-1 | TRBV9 | ASSEGGQPNTEAF
TRBJ2-7 | TRBV7-8 | ASSLAGAGASYEQY
TRBJ2-3 | TRBV18 | ASSPATIPSTDTQY
TRBJ1-2 | TRBV27 | ASSLRGQGHYNYGYT
TRBJ2-7 | TRBV2 | ASTQGQGAWEQY
TRBJ2-1 | TRBV5-4 | ASSTSGGAGYNEQF
TRBJ2-1 | TRBV7-8 | ASSLLGVKF
TRBJ1-1 | TRBV5-8 | ASSFGGNTEAF
TRBJ2-6 | TRBV5-1 | ASSPDGSGANVLT
TRBJ2-1 | TRBV19 | ASRGFYNEQF
TRBJ2-7 | TRBV27 | ASSFTGLADNYEQY
TRBJ1-1 | TRBV5-5 | ASSLMNRGTGAF
TRBJ2-7 | TRBV6-5 | ASSQPGGGKQY
TRBJ2-5 | TRBV15 | ATSPRRTGGGETQY
TRBJ1-5 | TRBV2 | ASRGQSNQPQH
TRBJ2-7 | TRBV6-5 | ASRVQGARRYEQY
TRBJ2-1 | TRBV28 | ASSITVSYNEQF
TRBJ2-5 | TRBV7-2 | ASSFYAQETQY